The T cell receptor beta chain described here comes from a study of T-cell memory formation after mild COVID-19. Across the whole study: TCR clusters showed largely donor specificity.

A few counts support this clonotype. Germline lookup yields CDR1 LNHDA and CDR2 SQIVND (reference sequence). The CDR3 consists of 17 residues. Germline trimming cut 4 bases from V and 5 bases from J; bases unmatched to any gene: 15. MiXCR, applied by TCRdb to the 5' RACE reads, yields one record per CDR3 protein. The table shows around 510,000 distinct CDR3 sequences, with 20% to 25% occurring only once. The sequencing sample was made of PBMCs or a T cell subset sorted from them (not recorded which). V is TRBV19 and J is TRBJ2-7; 9 nucleotides line up with TRBD2. This sequence was found in an adult woman who had mild COVID-19 (a few samples of this study predate the infection). Cell type and time point are not known. CDR3 loop: CASSTPGGLAAANEQYF. Here the CDR3 DNA reads TGTGCCAGTAGTACCCCCGGGGGACTAGCCGCAGCGAACGAGCAGTACTTC. The full variable domain, with the rest looked up from reference TRBV19 and TRBJ2-7, is DGGITQSPKYLFRKEGQNVTLSCEQNLNHDAMYWYRQDPGQGLRLIYYSQIVNDFQKGDIAEGYSVSREKKESFPLTVTSAQKNPTAFYLCASSTPGGLAAANEQYFGPGTRLTVT.